The 31 T cell receptor beta chains below come from one sample, sequenced in a study of T cell responses to AZD1222 COVID-19 vaccine (dated by TCRdb to about 2021). Library preparation was by the immunoSEQ multiplex PCR assay. TCRdb holds this immuneACCESS table with in-frame rearrangements only. Some clones are missing; in checked studies, unresolved V genes explain under half, and the rest has no known cause. This sample gives just over 90,000 clones in total; around 91% of them show up just once. The leading ten clones occupy roughly 2.4% of the sample. This specimen's time point label, interpreted: about 28 days (+/-7) after the second vaccine dose. The starting material was peripheral blood, obtained 28 days after the second AZD1222 dose. Source of these receptors: an adult who received the AZD1222 COVID-19 vaccine.

V usage is TRBV30 and J usage is TRBJ2-7, with D perhaps given as TRBD1 or TRBD2 (6 bases each). The CDR3 loop spans 15 amino acids. Trimming removed 0 bases at V and 3 bases at J, with 15 bases between. The germline gives CDR1 GTSNPN, CDR2 SVGIG (reference sequence). CDR3 protein: CAWSVGGGTHYEQYF. In nucleotides, the CDR3 is TGTGCCTGGAGTGTCGGAGGGGGAACCCACTACGAGCAGTACTTC.

The sample holds one count of this clone. This chain connects TRBV5-1 to TRBJ2-7; D is possibly TRBD1 (5 bases). Trimming cost V 1 base and J 0 bases, with 17 bases left between them. Per the germline V gene, CDR1 is SGHRS and CDR2 is YFSETQ. The CDR3 is 17 residues long. CDR3 nucleotide sequence: TGCGCCAGCAGCTTGAGGCCCTTGGGCAGGGACTCCTACGAGCAGTACTTC. It codes for CASSLRPLGRDSYEQYF.

The V and J genes are TRBV27 and TRBJ1-5, with D unresolved. The CDR3 sequence is 17 residues long. Trimming stripped 2 bases from V and 0 bases from J, with 14 bases between. Germline CDR1 is MNHEY and CDR2 is SMNVEV (reference sequence). The CDR3 region is CASSLPLGDHSNQPQHF. As DNA, the CDR3 is TGTGCCAGCAGTTTACCCCTGGGCGACCATAGCAATCAGCCCCAGCATTTT.

J is TRBJ2-7 and V is TRBV27, with 7 bases lining up with TRBD1. V dropped 5 bases and J dropped 3; count of bases not matched to a gene: 13. There are 16 residues in the CDR3. CDR1 and CDR2 from the germline V gene are MNHEY and SMNVEV (reference sequence). This CDR3 is CASSGYRGNRVYEQYF. In nucleotides, the CDR3 is TGTGCCAGCAGTGGGTACAGGGGAAATCGCGTCTACGAGCAGTACTTC.

This sequence joins TRBV11-2 and TRBJ1-1, with D hard to call. Per the germline V gene, CDR1 is SGHAT and CDR2 is FQNNGV. The CDR3 extends over 14 amino acids. V was cut by 2 bases and J by 1 base, with 8 bases left in between. The CDR3 loop is CASSLSGTNTEAFF. The CDR3 DNA reads TGTGCCAGCAGCTTAAGCGGCACGAACACTGAAGCTTTCTTT.

This clone was found once. Distinct nucleotide sequences in the sample also encode this CDR3. This chain joins TRBV18 and TRBJ1-1; D may be TRBD1 (5 bases). The V gene's germline CDR1 is KGHSH and CDR2 LQKENI. The ends were cut back, 3 bases at V and 1 base at J, with 6 bases in the middle. This CDR3 spans 13 amino acids. The CDR3 DNA reads TGTGCCAGCTCACCCCAGGGGAACACTGAAGCTTTCTTT. It yields the protein CASSPQGNTEAFF.

The table lists this clone with a few counts. The J gene is TRBJ1-2, the V gene TRBV6-6; D is possibly TRBD1 (6 bases). The V gene lost 7 bases and the J gene lost 7 bases, with 13 bases spanning the gap. The CDR3 runs 12 residues. CDR1 and CDR2 (germline): MNHNY, SVGAGI (reference sequence). CDR3 DNA: TGTGCCAGCACTCCCAGAGGGGGTGGCTACACCTTC. It yields the protein CASTPRGGGYTF.

A word on this clone: Other nucleotide sequences from this sample produce the same CDR3. J is TRBJ1-3 and V is TRBV3-1 (or the pseudogene TRBV3-2); TRBD1 aligns across 10 bases. Germline V gene lookup returns CDR1 LGHDT and CDR2 YNNKEL (reference sequence). V was clipped by 3 bases and J by 2 bases; unmatched bases: 4. The CDR3 consists of 16 residues. The DNA of the CDR3 is TGTGCCAGCAGCCACAGAGACAGGGGGCCTGGAAACACCATATATTTT. Encoded protein: CASSHRDRGPGNTIYF.

This clone occurred once. The chain combines TRBV18 with TRBJ1-1, with a weak D call TRBD1 (6 bases). CDR1 is KGHSH and CDR2 is LQKENI in the germline V gene. Between the trimmed V and J ends, which lost 4 bases and 4 bases, there was a span of 25 bases. CDR3 length: 18 amino acids. In DNA, the CDR3 is TGTGCCAGCTCACTGTATGGGACACCTACATCCTTGGGCACTGAAGCTTTCTTT. Translation gives CASSLYGTPTSLGTEAFF. The variable domain in full, with the rest retrieved from reference TRBV18 and TRBJ1-1, is NAGVMQNPRHLVRRRGQEARLRCSPMKGHSHVYWYRQLPEEGLKFMVYLQKENIIDESGMPKERFSAEFPKEGPSILRIQQVVRGDSAAYFCASSLYGTPTSLGTEAFFGQGTRLTVV.

V and J are TRBV21-1 and TRBJ1-2; the table's D gene call, TRBD1, was not cross checked with the DNA. TRBV21-1 is termed a pseudogene. This CDR3 comprises 17 residues. The CDR3 spells CASSKGRGNTSNYGYTF. The CDR3 DNA reads TGTGCCAGCAGCAAAGGAAGGGGGAACACCTCTAACTATGGCTACACCTTC.

The chain combines TRBV6-5 with TRBJ1-5; 7 bases are shared with TRBD1. The CDR3 contains 15 residues. With 5 bases clipped from V and 2 bases from J, the junction kept 6 bases outside the gene matches. Germline CDR1 MNHEY, CDR2 SVGAGI. The CDR3 sequence: CASSRYRGGNQPQHF. The CDR3 bases are TGTGCCAGCAGTCGTTACAGGGGAGGCAATCAGCCCCAGCATTTT.

The chain combines TRBV30 with TRBJ1-3; 7 nucleotides agree with TRBD1. There are 15 residues in the CDR3. V trimming: 6 bases; J trimming: 7 bases; junction bases outside the gene matches: 15. Per germline, CDR1 GTSNPN and CDR2 SVGIG (reference sequence). CDR3 sequence: CACQGRDRVWNTIYF. The CDR3 DNA sequence: TGTGCCTGCCAAGGTCGAGACAGGGTGTGGAACACCATATATTTT.

The J gene is TRBJ1-1, the V gene TRBV5-1; TRBD1 matches at 8 bases. Germline CDR1 reads SGHRS; CDR2 reads YFSETQ. The length of the CDR3 is 13 residues. The V segment lost 4 bases and the J segment 8 bases; nucleotides outside the gene matches: 7. Here the CDR3 DNA reads TGCGCCAGCAGCCCTGGACAGGGAGGAGAAGCTTTCTTT. This translates into CASSPGQGGEAFF.

The chain links TRBV5-1 to TRBJ2-6; D is perhaps TRBD2 (6 bases). Trimming left V 3 bases short and J 0 bases short, with 10 bases between. The CDR3 sequence is 16 residues long. The germline V gene has CDR1 SGHRS and CDR2 YFSETQ. The CDR3 protein is CASSSGVRSGANVLTF. Here the CDR3 DNA reads TGCGCCAGCAGCTCGGGAGTCCGCTCTGGGGCCAACGTCCTGACTTTC. The variable domain in full, with the rest retrieved from reference TRBV5-1 and TRBJ2-6, is KAGVTQTPRYLIKTRGQQVTLSCSPISGHRSVSWYQQTPGQGLQFLFEYFSETQRNKGNFPGRFSGRQFSNSRSEMNVSTLELGDSALYLCASSSGVRSGANVLTFGAGSRLTVL.

The V gene is TRBV5-1, the J gene TRBJ1-4, with D possibly matching TRBD1 (5 bases). Trimming pared 4 bases from V and 8 bases from J, leaving 18 bases between. The CDR3 extends over 15 amino acids. Germline-derived CDR1 and CDR2 are SGHRS and YFSETQ. DNA for the CDR3: TGCGCCAGCAGCCGGGCGCAGGGCCTGGAGGAAAAACTGTTTTTT. It encodes CASSRAQGLEEKLFF.

The V call is TRBV2, the J call TRBJ2-3; unclear D gene. V was clipped by 8 bases and J by 7 bases, with 13 bases between them. The CDR3 length is 12 residues. CDR1 is SNHLY and CDR2 is FYNNEI in the germline V gene. CDR3 coding DNA: TGTGCCAGCGGAGCTACCACCAATACGCAGTATTTT. This codes for CASGATTNTQYF.

This chain joins TRBV6-1 and TRBJ2-7, with D possibly called TRBD1 or TRBD2 (5 bases each). Per the germline V gene, CDR1 is MNHNS and CDR2 is SASEGT. Trimming left V 3 bases short and J 4 bases short, with 19 bases between. CDR3 length equals 16 residues. CDR3 region: CASSERRGVGGYEQYF. The CDR3 nucleotides are TGTGCCAGCAGTGAGAGAAGGGGCGTCGGCGGGTACGAGCAGTACTTC.

This chain uses TRBV29-1 with TRBJ2-7, with TRBD1 matching over 11 bases. The CDR3 sequence is 14 residues long. Germline CDR1 and CDR2: SQVTM and ANQGSEA. Germline trimming cut 5 bases from V and 7 bases from J; bases unmatched to any gene: 10. CDR3 sequence: CSVRSDRGRREQYF. The CDR3 DNA is TGCAGCGTTCGTTCGGACAGGGGGCGCAGGGAGCAGTACTTC.

The chain combines TRBV19 with TRBJ1-1, with D possibly being TRBD1 (5 bases). CDR1 is LNHDA and CDR2 is SQIVND in the germline V gene (reference sequence). V lost 2 bases and J lost 4, with 8 bases in between. This CDR3 comprises 13 residues. The CDR3 DNA sequence: TGTGCCAGTAGTATACGTGGGGGCACTGAAGCTTTCTTT. Its protein product is CASSIRGGTEAFF. Supplemented by reference TRBV19 and TRBJ1-1, the full variable domain reads DGGITQSPKYLFRKEGQNVTLSCEQNLNHDAMYWYRQDPGQGLRLIYYSQIVNDFQKGDIAEGYSVSREKKESFPLTVTSAQKNPTAFYLCASSIRGGTEAFFGQGTRLTVV.

The chain couples TRBV7-9 to TRBJ2-7, with D unresolved. In germline, CDR1 is SEHNR, CDR2 FQNEAQ (reference sequence). This CDR3 spans 12 amino acids. Trimming removed 2 bases from V and 5 bases from J, with 7 bases in between. CDR3 bases: TGTGCCAGCAGCTTAAACGTCGACGAGCAGTACTTC. Its translation is CASSLNVDEQYF. The complete variable domain, with remaining parts taken from reference TRBV7-9 and TRBJ2-7, reads DTGVSQNPRHKITKRGQNVTFRCDPISEHNRLYWYRQTLGQGPEFLTYFQNEAQLEKSRLLSDRFSAERPKGSFSTLEIQRTEQGDSAMYLCASSLNVDEQYFGPGTRLTVT.

The chain links TRBV7-2 to TRBJ1-2; D gene uncertain. The CDR3 runs to 12 residues. Germline assignment: CDR1 SGHTA and CDR2 FQGNSA. The ends were cut back, 5 bases at V and 7 bases at J, with 11 bases in the middle. The CDR3 loop is CASSATQVGYTF. The CDR3 DNA sequence: TGTGCCAGCAGCGCCACCCAGGTTGGCTACACCTTC. The complete variable domain, with remaining parts taken from reference TRBV7-2 and TRBJ1-2, reads GAGVSQSPSNKVTEKGKDVELRCDPISGHTALYWYRQSLGQGLEFLIYFQGNSAPDKSGLPSDRFSAERTGGSVSTLTIQRTQQEDSAVYLCASSATQVGYTFGSGTRLTVV.

This chain links TRBV25-1 with TRBJ1-3, with D possibly being TRBD1 (5 bases). The CDR3 spans 15 residues. V was pared by 2 bases and J by 3 bases, with 11 bases between. CDR1 and CDR2 (germline): MGHDK, SYGVNS. This CDR3 reads CASSEPRDFGNTIYF. Written as DNA, the CDR3 is TGTGCCAGCAGTGAACCCAGGGACTTTGGAAACACCATATATTTT.

This clone was detected only a few times. The V and J genes are TRBV7-9 and TRBJ1-4, with TRBD1 matching 7 bases. V dropped 7 bases and J dropped 6; count of bases not matched to a gene: 5. CDR3 length equals 13 residues. Germline-derived CDR1 and CDR2 are SEHNR and FQNEAQ (reference sequence). The CDR3 loop is CASKKQGYEKLFF. In DNA, the CDR3 is TGTGCCAGCAAAAAACAGGGGTATGAAAAACTGTTTTTT.

This clone appeared a single time. This chain connects TRBV5-1 to TRBJ2-1, with D possibly TRBD1 on 6 matching bases. The CDR3 is made up of 14 amino acids. The germline V gene encodes CDR1 SGHRS and CDR2 YFSETQ. V lost 5 bases and J 7 bases, leaving 16 bases between the germline ends. CDR3 sequence (DNA): TGCGCCAGCAGAATTGGACAGAATGAAAATGAGCAGTTCTTC. This codes for CASRIGQNENEQFF.

The gene calls are TRBV7-2 and TRBJ2-1; D is possibly TRBD2 (6 bases). CDR1 and CDR2 (germline): SGHTA, FQGNSA. V was shortened by 0 bases and J by 1 base, with 10 bases between the two germline ends. The length of the CDR3 is 16 residues. The CDR3 spells CASSLAAGSSYNEQFF. The DNA for the CDR3 is TGTGCCAGCAGCTTAGCGGCCGGGAGTTCCTACAATGAGCAGTTCTTC. The full variable domain, completed using reference TRBV7-2 and TRBJ2-1, is GAGVSQSPSNKVTEKGKDVELRCDPISGHTALYWYRQSLGQGLEFLIYFQGNSAPDKSGLPSDRFSAERTGGSVSTLTIQRTQQEDSAVYLCASSLAAGSSYNEQFFGPGTRLTVL.

This clone was observed once. J is TRBJ1-2 and V is TRBV7-6; 10 bases match TRBD1. Germline CDR1 is SGHVS and CDR2 is FNYEAQ. The CDR3 is 18 amino acids. The V and J ends lost 2 bases and 4 bases, in that order; junction bases with no gene match: 13. CDR3: CASSLTLGQGPDFYGYTF. DNA of the CDR3: TGTGCCAGCAGCTTAACATTGGGACAGGGGCCCGATTTCTATGGCTACACCTTC.

This rearrangement joins TRBV4-2 to TRBJ1-2, with TRBD1 as a possible D gene (5 bases). V gave up 0 bases and J gave up 4 bases, with 15 bases separating them. The CDR3 has 16 amino acids. Germline assignment: CDR1 LGHNA and CDR2 YNFKEQ. In DNA form, the CDR3 reads TGTGCCAGCAGCCAAGATTTGGGGGAACGGGGCTATGGCTACACCTTC. This codes for CASSQDLGERGYGYTF.

The sample holds one count of this clone. CDR3 sequence: CASSYLGGRGTEAFF. CDR3 DNA: TGTGCCAGCAGTTACTTAGGGGGGCGAGGGACTGAAGCTTTCTTT. V is TRBV6-2 or TRBV6-3 and J is TRBJ1-1, with a possible D match to TRBD1 (6 bases). V was shortened by 1 base and J by 5 bases, with 14 bases between the two germline ends. CDR1 is MNHEY, CDR2 SVGEGT, per germline. The CDR3 is 15 residues long.

The rearrangement links TRBV27 to TRBJ1-5, with D perhaps matching TRBD1 (6 bases). Germline V gene data show CDR1 as MNHEY and CDR2 as SMNVEV (reference sequence). Trimming shortened V by 4 bases and J by 1 base, and 11 bases separated the two germline ends. This CDR3 contains 15 residues. The CDR3 spells CASSSGVASNQPQHF. CDR3 DNA: TGTGCCAGCAGTTCAGGGGTTGCGAGCAATCAGCCCCAGCATTTT.

There are a few counts of this clone. The chain carries TRBV9 and TRBJ1-2; no reliable D call. Deletions cut 3 bases from V and 2 bases from J, with 2 bases between. Germline CDR1 SGDLS, CDR2 YYNGEE. This CDR3 comprises 11 residues. CDR3 nucleotides: TGTGCCAGCAGCGCCAACTATGGCTACACCTTC. Translation: CASSANYGYTF.

The gene calls are TRBV6-5 and TRBJ1-6; possible D gene TRBD1, 5 bases. The CDR3 consists of 15 residues. Trimming cost V 2 bases and J 7 bases, with 12 bases left between them. CDR1 and CDR2 from the germline V gene are MNHEY and SVGAGI. Written as DNA, the CDR3 is TGTGCCAGCAGTTACGACAGACTCAACAATTCACCCCTCCACTTT. Its translation: CASSYDRLNNSPLHF.